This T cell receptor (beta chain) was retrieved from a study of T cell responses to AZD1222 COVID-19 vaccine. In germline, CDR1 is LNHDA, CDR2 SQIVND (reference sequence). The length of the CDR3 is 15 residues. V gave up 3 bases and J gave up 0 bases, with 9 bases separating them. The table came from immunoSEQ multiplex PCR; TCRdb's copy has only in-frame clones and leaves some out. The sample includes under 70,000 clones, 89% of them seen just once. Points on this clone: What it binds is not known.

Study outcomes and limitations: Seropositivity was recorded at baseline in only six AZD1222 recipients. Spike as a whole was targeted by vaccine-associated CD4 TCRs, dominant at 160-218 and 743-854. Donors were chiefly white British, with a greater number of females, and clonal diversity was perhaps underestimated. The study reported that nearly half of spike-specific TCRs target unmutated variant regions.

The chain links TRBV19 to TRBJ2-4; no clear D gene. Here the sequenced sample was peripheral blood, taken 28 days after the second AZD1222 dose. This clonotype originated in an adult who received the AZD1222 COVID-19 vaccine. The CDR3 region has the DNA TGTGCCAGTAGTATTGGAAAACAAGCCAAAAACATTCAGTACTTC. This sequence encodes CASSIGKQAKNIQYF.